Listed here are 27 T cell receptor beta chains from one sample, sequenced in a study of response to subunit inactivated influenza vaccine. TCRdb independently ran MiXCR on the RT-PCR reads; one entry per CDR3 protein. Of approximately 700,000 distinct CDR3 sequences listed, approximately 15% are singletons. Sequences were derived from PBMCs from blood, sampled around 14 days before vaccination. All receptors derive from a man aged 50 to 59 who received an inactivated influenza vaccine.

This clonotype occurred a few times. The chain carries TRBV30 and TRBJ2-1, with a weak D call TRBD1 (5 bases). V dropped 2 bases and J dropped 14 bases, with 13 bases sitting between them. Per germline, CDR1 GTSNPN and CDR2 SVGIG (reference sequence). The CDR3 is 11 residues long. This CDR3 is CAWSLGAEEFF. CDR3 DNA: TGTGCCTGGAGTCTAGGGGCGGAAGAGTTCTTC. Full variable domain (outside the CDR3, taken from reference TRBV30 and TRBJ2-1): SQTIHQWPATLVQPVGSPLSLECTVEGTSNPNLYWYRQAAGRGLQLLFYSVGIGQISSEVPQNLSASRPQDRQFILSSKKLLLSDSGFYLCAWSLGAEEFFGPGTRLTVL.

V and J are TRBV6-5 and TRBJ1-2; the D gene is possibly TRBD1 (5 bases). CDR1 MNHEY and CDR2 SVGAGI come from the germline V gene. V dropped 2 bases and J dropped 2 bases, with 12 bases sitting between them. This CDR3 contains 15 residues. CDR3 in DNA: TGTGCCAGCAGTTACGGACTACGGGGGAACTATGGCTACACCTTC. Translating it yields CASSYGLRGNYGYTF.

This clonotype was counted a few times. V gene TRBV6-2 or TRBV6-3 combines with J gene TRBJ2-1; 9 nucleotides align to TRBD2. Per germline, CDR1 MNHEY and CDR2 SVGEGT. The ends lost 0 bases at V and 3 bases at J; junction bases unmatched: 3. The CDR3 extends over 16 amino acids. CDR3: CASSYSAGGIYNEQFF. As DNA, the CDR3 is TGTGCCAGCAGTTACTCGGCGGGAGGGATCTACAATGAGCAGTTCTTC.

The chain couples TRBV29-1 to TRBJ2-7, with no clear D. CDR3 length: 12 residues. Trimming took off 7 bases at V and 1 base at J, with 11 bases between the two ends. Looked up from germline, CDR1 is SQVTM and CDR2 is ANQGSEA. Written as DNA, the CDR3 is TGCAGCGGTGGGGTAGGGTCCTACGAGCAGTACTTC. It specifies CSGGVGSYEQYF.

This clonotype has a count of ten or more. The rearrangement links TRBV5-1 to TRBJ2-3, with 8 nucleotides matching TRBD2. V was clipped by 1 base and J by 1 base; unmatched bases: 8. The V gene's germline CDR1 is SGHRS and CDR2 YFSETQ. The CDR3 spans 17 residues. CDR3 residues: CASSLPDSSGGTDTQYF. For the CDR3, the DNA is TGCGCCAGCAGCTTGCCGGACAGTAGCGGGGGCACAGATACGCAGTATTTT.

The CDR3 protein is CASSLGTLLTYEQYF. Here the CDR3 DNA reads TGCGCCAGCAGCTTGGGGACCCTACTAACCTACGAGCAGTACTTC. The J gene is TRBJ2-7, the V gene TRBV5-1; no firm D call. Germline assignment: CDR1 SGHRS and CDR2 YFSETQ. Trimming stripped 0 bases from V and 2 bases from J, with 12 bases between. CDR3 length: 15 amino acids.

This clonotype occurred a few times. The chain has TRBV6-1 and TRBJ1-6, with D unclear. CDR1 is MNHNS, CDR2 SASEGT, per germline. CDR3 length: 14 residues. Trimming stripped 6 bases from V and 7 bases from J, with 13 bases between. CDR3 region: CASSPPQANSPLHF. The CDR3 region has the DNA TGTGCCAGCAGCCCCCCCCAAGCCAATTCACCCCTCCACTTT.

The V call is TRBV4-3, the J call TRBJ2-7, with D perhaps assigned TRBD1 or TRBD2 (5 bases each). The CDR3 consists of 17 residues. CDR1 LGHNA and CDR2 YSLEER come from the germline V gene. V lost 2 bases and J 2 bases, leaving 19 bases between the germline ends. The CDR3 bases are TGCGCCAGCAGCCAATTCTATTCCGGGACGGTTGCCTACGAGCAGTACTTC. It yields the protein CASSQFYSGTVAYEQYF.

The chain uses TRBV4-2 and TRBJ2-3; TRBD1 matches 9 bases. With 0 bases clipped from V and 3 bases from J, the junction kept 4 bases outside the gene matches. CDR3 length equals 16 residues. The V gene's germline CDR1 is LGHNA and CDR2 YNFKEQ. The CDR3 loop reads CASSQDWTGATDTQYF. The CDR3 nucleotides are TGTGCCAGCAGCCAAGATTGGACAGGGGCTACAGATACGCAGTATTTT.

CDR3 DNA: TGTGCCACCAGCGGGACATCTAGCACAGATACGCAGTATTTT. The encoded protein is CATSGTSSTDTQYF. The chain uses TRBV24-1 and TRBJ2-3; the D gene is possibly TRBD1 (6 bases). The length of the CDR3 is 14 residues. From germline, CDR1 is KGHDR and CDR2 SFDVKD. Trimming cost V 7 bases and J 0 bases, with 10 bases left between them.

This clonotype was counted many times. The chain has TRBV7-8 and TRBJ2-1; the match to TRBD2 covers 7 bases. The CDR3 length is 17 residues. The germline CDR1 and CDR2 sequences are SGHVS and FQNEAQ. V shed 6 bases, J shed 6 bases, and the junction held 17 bases outside the gene matches. The CDR3 loop reads CASRSTPGLVTGNEQFF. CDR3 sequence (DNA): TGTGCCAGCAGGTCCACCCCAGGACTAGTCACGGGCAATGAGCAGTTCTTC.

This clonotype was seen at least ten times. CDR3 residues: CSATDLADGYTF. In nucleotides, the CDR3 is TGCAGTGCTACGGACTTGGCCGATGGCTACACCTTC. The chain is built from TRBV20-1 and TRBJ1-2; D gene uncertain. The CDR3 has 12 amino acids. Trimming took 4 bases from V and 6 from J, leaving 12 bases between them. Per the germline V gene, CDR1 is DFQATT and CDR2 is SNEGSKA (reference sequence).

The chain recombines TRBV14 with TRBJ2-2; the match to TRBD2 covers 14 bases. This CDR3 has 17 residues. Losses at the gene ends were 4 bases for V and 5 bases for J; bases not matched to a gene: 6. Germline CDR1 is SGHDN and CDR2 is FVKESK. The CDR3 region has the DNA TGTGCCAGCAGCCTATTGACTAGCGGGAGGGGAACCGGGGAGCTGTTTTTT. Translated: CASSLLTSGRGTGELFF.

This clonotype was observed a few times. This chain links TRBV10-3 with TRBJ1-6, with D possibly matching TRBD1 (6 bases). This CDR3 has 13 residues. The germline V and J ends were trimmed by 11 bases and 5 bases, with 13 bases remaining between them. Germline V gives CDR1 ENHRY, CDR2 SYGVKD. This chain's CDR3 is CALGGQNNSPLHF. The CDR3 DNA is TGTGCCCTGGGGGGGCAGAATAATTCACCCCTCCACTTT.

This chain connects TRBV20-1 to TRBJ2-1; no reliable D call. Germline V gene data show CDR1 as DFQATT and CDR2 as SNEGSKA (reference sequence). The germline V and J ends were trimmed by 6 bases and 4 bases, with 19 bases remaining between them. This CDR3 spans 15 amino acids. CDR3 nucleotide sequence: TGCAGTGCCGACTTGTGGCCCAACTCTTACAATGAGCAGTTCTTC. Amino acids: CSADLWPNSYNEQFF.

This clonotype was picked up a small number of times. The J gene is TRBJ2-2, the V gene TRBV12-3 or TRBV12-4; D is unclear. This CDR3 contains 13 residues. The germline V and J ends were trimmed by 9 bases and 6 bases, with 14 bases remaining between them. The CDR3 sequence is CASSTTPAGELFF. The CDR3 DNA reads TGTGCCAGTTCTACTACCCCGGCCGGGGAGCTGTTTTTT.

This sequence joins TRBV3-1 and TRBJ2-3, with no clear D. Germline CDR1 and CDR2: LGHDT and YNNKEL (reference sequence). V dropped 5 bases and J dropped 6 bases, with 18 bases sitting between them. The CDR3 sequence is 15 residues long. DNA for the CDR3: TGTGCCAGCAGCAAGATAGGGTCGATTCCCGATACGCAGTATTTT. Its protein product is CASSKIGSIPDTQYF.

The chain carries TRBV27 and TRBJ2-1; TRBD2 might be the D (6 bases). The CDR3 spans 16 residues. Trimming stripped 4 bases from V and 4 bases from J, with 17 bases between. Germline lookup yields CDR1 MNHEY and CDR2 SMNVEV (reference sequence). The CDR3 sequence: CASSSALAIQYNEQFF. In DNA, the CDR3 is TGTGCCAGCAGTTCCGCGCTAGCGATACAATACAATGAGCAGTTCTTC.

This chain connects TRBV5-1 to TRBJ2-1, with D tentatively TRBD2 (6 bases). V was pared by 4 bases and J by 2 bases, with 13 bases between. This CDR3 is built from 15 residues. Per the germline V gene, CDR1 is SGHRS and CDR2 is YFSETQ. The CDR3 nucleotides read TGCGCCAGCAGCCCTGGGCCTAGCGCCTACAATGAGCAGTTCTTC. It codes for CASSPGPSAYNEQFF.

The table lists this clonotype with a few counts. The chain carries TRBV7-2 and TRBJ2-1; D call uncertain. The CDR3 runs 13 residues. Trimming cost V 5 bases and J 8 bases, with 13 bases left between them. Germline V gene sequence: CDR1 SGHTA, CDR2 FQGNSA. This CDR3 is CASSGRPGDEQFF. DNA for the CDR3: TGTGCCAGCAGCGGCAGACCTGGGGATGAGCAGTTCTTC.

The CDR3 DNA sequence: TGCAGCGTTGGGAGGGCCCGGGAAGGCGAGCAGTACTTC. It encodes CSVGRAREGEQYF. This chain joins TRBV29-1 and TRBJ2-7; tentatively, D is TRBD2 (6 bases). V lost 4 bases and J 6 bases, leaving 16 bases between the germline ends. Germline assignment: CDR1 SQVTM and CDR2 ANQGSEA. This CDR3 has 13 amino acids.

Only a few counts were recorded for this clonotype. The gene calls are TRBV12-3 or TRBV12-4 and TRBJ1-2, with 7 bases identical to TRBD1. This CDR3 spans 15 amino acids. V dropped 5 bases and J dropped 7; count of bases not matched to a gene: 13. CDR3 residues: CASSPDRALGSGYTF. The CDR3 DNA is TGTGCCAGCAGTCCCGACAGGGCCCTTGGATCTGGCTACACCTTC.

CDR3 sequence: CASSYSPTPGGELFF. For the CDR3, the DNA is TGTGCCAGCAGTTACTCTCCGACTCCCGGCGGGGAGCTGTTTTTT. The chain carries TRBV6-5 and TRBJ2-2; no clear D. The CDR3 extends over 15 amino acids. Germline CDR1 reads MNHEY; CDR2 reads SVGAGI. Trimming took 0 bases from V and 7 from J, leaving 12 bases between them.

This clonotype has a count of ten or more. This chain uses TRBV3-1 with TRBJ2-2, with 12 bases lining up with TRBD2. The V and J ends lost 0 bases and 7 bases, in that order; junction bases with no gene match: 6. This CDR3 has 17 amino acids. Per germline, CDR1 LGHDT and CDR2 YNNKEL (reference sequence). The chain's CDR3 is CASSQDPLAGGRGELFF. The DNA for the CDR3 is TGTGCCAGCAGCCAAGATCCACTAGCGGGAGGCCGCGGGGAGCTGTTTTTT.

This chain connects TRBV10-2 to TRBJ2-2; possible D gene TRBD1, 6 bases. The CDR3 spans 16 residues. CDR1 and CDR2 from the germline V gene are WSHSY and SAAADI. V lost 8 bases and J 4 bases, leaving 20 bases between the germline ends. The CDR3, as DNA: TGCGCCAGCGGTGTAGCCTTTACAGGGTTCACCGGGGAGCTGTTTTTT. Its protein product is CASGVAFTGFTGELFF.

This clonotype showed up just a few times. The rearrangement joins TRBV5-1 to TRBJ2-7; TRBD1 matches 7 bases. This CDR3 has 19 amino acids. V was clipped by 0 bases and J by 2 bases; unmatched bases: 17. Germline values: CDR1 SGHRS, CDR2 YFSETQ. CDR3: CASSLAPTRPGQTTYEQYF. The CDR3 nucleotides are TGCGCCAGCAGCTTGGCGCCCACAAGACCGGGACAGACAACCTACGAGCAGTACTTC. Variable domain in full (rest from reference TRBV5-1 and TRBJ2-7): KAGVTQTPRYLIKTRGQQVTLSCSPISGHRSVSWYQQTPGQGLQFLFEYFSETQRNKGNFPGRFSGRQFSNSRSEMNVSTLELGDSALYLCASSLAPTRPGQTTYEQYFGPGTRLTVT.

This clonotype was counted only a few times. V usage is TRBV3-1 and J usage is TRBJ2-7; 8 bases map to TRBD2. J lost 0 bases, V lost 2 bases, and 12 bases had no gene match. Germline V gives CDR1 LGHDT, CDR2 YNNKEL (reference sequence). The CDR3 length is 18 residues. As DNA, the CDR3 is TGTGCCAGCAGCCAATATCCGAAGTTTAGCGGGAACTCCTACGAGCAGTACTTC. It translates to CASSQYPKFSGNSYEQYF.